These T cell receptor beta chains were read from a single sample in a study of shared clonotypes between healthy human individuals. Using immunoSEQ multiplex PCR, the repertoire was profiled, and TCRdb retains in-frame clones only, with some absent. Of approximately 840,000 clones in the sample, 95% to 97% were seen once. Sequenced: naive CD8+ T cells sorted from blood. These receptors came from a man aged 25 to 40 in good health. The CDR3 runs from the conserved cysteine through the conserved F or W. D genes are given only for firm matches. The size of a clone is reported for some rows only, either as once, few or many, or as a class for expanded clones.

clone_size d_call j_call v_call cdr3_aa cdr3_nt
few TRBD1 TRBJ2-3 TRBV5-4 CASSSGTGADTQYF TGTGCCAGCAGCTCGGGGACAGGGGCAGATACGCAGTATTTT
NA NA TRBJ2-1 TRBV7-8 CASSLDRPYHNEQFF TGTGCCAGCAGCTTAGACAGACCCTACCACAATGAGCAGTTCTTC
NA NA TRBJ1-1 TRBV7-3 CASSENQGDEAFF TGTGCCAGCAGCGAGAACCAGGGTGATGAAGCTTTCTTT
NA NA TRBJ2-3 TRBV15 CATSRSTDTQYF TGTGCCACCAGCCGAAGCACAGATACGCAGTATTTT
NA TRBD2 TRBJ2-1 TRBV27 CASRSGRVYNEQFF TGTGCCAGCCGCAGCGGGAGAGTTTACAATGAGCAGTTCTTC
once NA TRBJ2-1 TRBV9 CASSVESANRAYNEQFF TGTGCCAGCAGCGTAGAAAGCGCCAATCGGGCTTACAATGAGCAGTTCTTC
once NA TRBJ2-3 TRBV5-1 CASSLSWGSTDTQYF TGCGCCAGCAGTCTAAGCTGGGGTTCCACAGATACGCAGTATTTT
NA TRBD2 TRBJ2-7 TRBV2 CASSEGPSGLPYEQYF TGTGCCAGCAGTGAAGGACCTAGCGGGCTCCCCTACGAGCAGTACTTC
NA TRBD1 TRBJ2-1 TRBV7-9 CASSHKGANEQFF TGTGCCAGCAGCCACAAGGGGGCGAATGAGCAGTTCTTC
NA NA TRBJ2-1 TRBV6-6 CASSPGLYNEQFF TGTGCCAGCAGCCCAGGACTGTACAATGAGCAGTTCTTC
NA NA TRBJ1-2 TRBV27 CASGPYRLYGYTF TGTGCCAGCGGGCCGTACAGGCTCTACGGCTACACCTTC